Listed below are T cell receptor beta chains from one sample, sequenced in a study of vaccination and CD4 T cells after COVID-19. TCRdb reprocessed the PCR reads with MiXCR, giving one entry per CDR3 protein. The table records 12,000 or so distinct CDR3 sequences, around 60% of them present only once. Their recognized antigens are unknown. Specimen: CD4+ T cells from blood, cultured in vitro. These receptors came from a human donor who had recovered from COVID-19. The conserved cysteine and the conserved F or W are not part of the CDR3 here. A D gene is named only where the DNA matches it firmly. Some rows mark clone size as missing; the rest say once, few, many or name a class of expanded clone.

d_call: TRBD1; clone_size: -; v_call: TRBV5-4; cdr3_length: 17; j_call: TRBJ1-2; cdr3_aa: ASSPPGRQGIKTNYGYT
d_call: -; clone_size: -; v_call: TRBV4-1; cdr3_length: 13; j_call: TRBJ2-2; cdr3_aa: ASSHQAGLVGELF
d_call: -; clone_size: few; v_call: TRBV19; cdr3_length: 13; j_call: TRBJ1-1; cdr3_aa: ASSIGRVGDTEAF
d_call: TRBD1; clone_size: few; v_call: TRBV9; cdr3_length: 12; j_call: TRBJ1-5; cdr3_aa: ASSVGDSNQPQH
d_call: -; clone_size: once; v_call: TRBV20-1; cdr3_length: 9; j_call: TRBJ2-7; cdr3_aa: SASTAYEQY
d_call: -; clone_size: few; v_call: TRBV7-8; cdr3_length: 14; j_call: TRBJ2-7; cdr3_aa: ASSLARDRNYYEQY
d_call: TRBD2; clone_size: -; v_call: TRBV28; cdr3_length: 11; j_call: TRBJ2-7; cdr3_aa: ASLAGSSYEQY
d_call: -; clone_size: few; v_call: TRBV10-3; cdr3_length: 11; j_call: TRBJ1-5; cdr3_aa: AISGQSNQPQH
d_call: TRBD1; clone_size: few; v_call: TRBV6-2/TRBV6-3; cdr3_length: 13; j_call: TRBJ1-1; cdr3_aa: ASSSVSQDRPEAF
d_call: TRBD1; clone_size: -; v_call: TRBV7-6; cdr3_length: 16; j_call: TRBJ2-2; cdr3_aa: ASSLTTGGAANTGELF
d_call: -; clone_size: -; v_call: TRBV6-1; cdr3_length: 10; j_call: TRBJ1-2; cdr3_aa: AISSQRVGYT
d_call: -; clone_size: -; v_call: TRBV25-1; cdr3_length: 11; j_call: TRBJ2-7; cdr3_aa: ASSLGQGLEQY
d_call: -; clone_size: -; v_call: TRBV6-5; cdr3_length: 10; j_call: TRBJ1-2; cdr3_aa: ASSYSVYGYT
d_call: TRBD1; clone_size: -; v_call: TRBV20-1; cdr3_length: 16; j_call: TRBJ1-1; cdr3_aa: SASAQAWTGGGNTEAF
d_call: TRBD2; clone_size: few; v_call: TRBV20-1; cdr3_length: 13; j_call: TRBJ2-2; cdr3_aa: SAIGREGYTGELF
d_call: -; clone_size: -; v_call: TRBV19; cdr3_length: 12; j_call: TRBJ2-7; cdr3_aa: ASSIRTGSYEQY
d_call: -; clone_size: few; v_call: TRBV7-3; cdr3_length: 11; j_call: TRBJ2-3; cdr3_aa: ASSLLNRDTQY
d_call: -; clone_size: -; v_call: TRBV7-6; cdr3_length: 12; j_call: TRBJ2-5; cdr3_aa: ASSQGGFGETQY
d_call: -; clone_size: -; v_call: TRBV7-2; cdr3_length: 12; j_call: TRBJ2-7; cdr3_aa: ASSLAGGPREQY
d_call: -; clone_size: -; v_call: TRBV7-9; cdr3_length: 12; j_call: TRBJ1-2; cdr3_aa: ASSLGVDPYGYT
d_call: TRBD1; clone_size: -; v_call: TRBV12-3/TRBV12-4; cdr3_length: 11; j_call: TRBJ1-2; cdr3_aa: ASTPGQGRSYT
d_call: -; clone_size: -; v_call: TRBV28; cdr3_length: 12; j_call: TRBJ1-2; cdr3_aa: ASSLLGASNGYT
d_call: TRBD1; clone_size: few; v_call: TRBV20-1; cdr3_length: 10; j_call: TRBJ1-2; cdr3_aa: SATTGSYGYT
d_call: -; clone_size: -; v_call: TRBV7-8; cdr3_length: 13; j_call: TRBJ2-7; cdr3_aa: ASSLGRKGRDEQY
d_call: -; clone_size: few; v_call: TRBV29-1; cdr3_length: 14; j_call: TRBJ2-7; cdr3_aa: SVGTPWTDQPYEQY
d_call: TRBD2; clone_size: -; v_call: TRBV2; cdr3_length: 11; j_call: TRBJ2-5; cdr3_aa: ASRPSGGKTQY
d_call: -; clone_size: -; v_call: TRBV20-1; cdr3_length: 13; j_call: TRBJ2-7; cdr3_aa: SARENKGNSYEQY
d_call: -; clone_size: -; v_call: TRBV7-6; cdr3_length: 12; j_call: TRBJ2-2; cdr3_aa: ASSLNAVTGELF
d_call: TRBD2; clone_size: few; v_call: TRBV6-2/TRBV6-3; cdr3_length: 13; j_call: TRBJ2-1; cdr3_aa: ASSYASGSGYEQF
d_call: -; clone_size: -; v_call: TRBV7-9; cdr3_length: 12; j_call: TRBJ1-3; cdr3_aa: ASSLAFSGNTIY
d_call: TRBD2; clone_size: -; v_call: TRBV7-2; cdr3_length: 13; j_call: TRBJ2-1; cdr3_aa: ASSLGGGGTDEQF
d_call: TRBD2; clone_size: -; v_call: TRBV19; cdr3_length: 14; j_call: TRBJ2-3; cdr3_aa: ASSIGTGRRTDTQY
d_call: TRBD2; clone_size: few; v_call: TRBV7-3; cdr3_length: 13; j_call: TRBJ2-5; cdr3_aa: ASSSGGDGQETQY
d_call: TRBD1; clone_size: -; v_call: TRBV7-2; cdr3_length: 12; j_call: TRBJ1-5; cdr3_aa: ASSEGQPNQPQH
d_call: -; clone_size: few; v_call: TRBV6-1; cdr3_length: 11; j_call: TRBJ2-7; cdr3_aa: ASSTDINYEQY
d_call: -; clone_size: few; v_call: TRBV2; cdr3_length: 13; j_call: TRBJ1-1; cdr3_aa: ASSEGIGSWTEAF
d_call: -; clone_size: -; v_call: TRBV20-1; cdr3_length: 11; j_call: TRBJ1-2; cdr3_aa: SASHGQNYGYT
d_call: TRBD1; clone_size: -; v_call: TRBV2; cdr3_length: 12; j_call: TRBJ1-1; cdr3_aa: ASISETGSTEAF
d_call: -; clone_size: once; v_call: TRBV19; cdr3_length: 14; j_call: TRBJ2-3; cdr3_aa: ASSYQTGRSTDTQY
d_call: TRBD1; clone_size: -; v_call: TRBV6-2/TRBV6-3; cdr3_length: 13; j_call: TRBJ1-2; cdr3_aa: ASSKTGSVDYGYT
d_call: TRBD1; clone_size: -; v_call: TRBV19; cdr3_length: 14; j_call: TRBJ2-3; cdr3_aa: ASSIIGQGAADTQY
d_call: -; clone_size: -; v_call: TRBV5-4; cdr3_length: 13; j_call: TRBJ1-2; cdr3_aa: ASSQGSLGDYGYT
d_call: TRBD1; clone_size: -; v_call: TRBV14; cdr3_length: 12; j_call: TRBJ2-5; cdr3_aa: ASSKQDREGAQY
d_call: -; clone_size: -; v_call: TRBV19; cdr3_length: 12; j_call: TRBJ1-2; cdr3_aa: ASSMGAWDYGYT
d_call: -; clone_size: few; v_call: TRBV10-3; cdr3_length: 11; j_call: TRBJ1-1; cdr3_aa: AIKKGMDTEAF
d_call: -; clone_size: -; v_call: TRBV21-1; cdr3_length: 13; j_call: TRBJ1-5; cdr3_aa: ASRTGEPSNQPQH
d_call: -; clone_size: -; v_call: TRBV20-1; cdr3_length: 14; j_call: TRBJ1-2; cdr3_aa: SALDRGIRGNYGYT
d_call: -; clone_size: few; v_call: TRBV7-3; cdr3_length: 17; j_call: TRBJ2-5; cdr3_aa: ASSLTPTRRGEVRETQY
d_call: -; clone_size: -; v_call: TRBV20-1; cdr3_length: 9; j_call: TRBJ1-1; cdr3_aa: SASPGNEAF
d_call: TRBD1; clone_size: -; v_call: TRBV6-1; cdr3_length: 11; j_call: TRBJ1-4; cdr3_aa: ASRRGRDEKLF
d_call: -; clone_size: -; v_call: TRBV6-7; cdr3_length: 13; j_call: TRBJ1-1; cdr3_aa: ASIATGQTNTEAF
d_call: TRBD1; clone_size: few; v_call: TRBV6-4; cdr3_length: 14; j_call: TRBJ1-3; cdr3_aa: ASSALPGQGFWTIY
d_call: -; clone_size: few; v_call: TRBV10-3; cdr3_length: 10; j_call: TRBJ1-1; cdr3_aa: AISESSTEAF
d_call: -; clone_size: -; v_call: TRBV30; cdr3_length: 13; j_call: TRBJ2-5; cdr3_aa: AWSGAGWGEETQY
d_call: -; clone_size: -; v_call: TRBV7-2; cdr3_length: 10; j_call: TRBJ2-7; cdr3_aa: ASSFPGGRQY